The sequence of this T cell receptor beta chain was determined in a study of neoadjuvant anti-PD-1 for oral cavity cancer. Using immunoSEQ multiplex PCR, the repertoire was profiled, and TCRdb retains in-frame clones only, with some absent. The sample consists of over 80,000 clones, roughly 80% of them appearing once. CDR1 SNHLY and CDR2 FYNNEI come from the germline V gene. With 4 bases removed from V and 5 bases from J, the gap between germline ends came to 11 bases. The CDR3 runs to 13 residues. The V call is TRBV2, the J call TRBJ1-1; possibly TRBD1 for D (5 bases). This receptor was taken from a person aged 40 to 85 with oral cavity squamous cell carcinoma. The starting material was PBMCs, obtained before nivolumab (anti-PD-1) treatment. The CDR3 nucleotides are TGTGCCAGCAGTGCCGGGGGGATGACTGAAGCTTTCTTT. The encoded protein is CASSAGGMTEAFF.